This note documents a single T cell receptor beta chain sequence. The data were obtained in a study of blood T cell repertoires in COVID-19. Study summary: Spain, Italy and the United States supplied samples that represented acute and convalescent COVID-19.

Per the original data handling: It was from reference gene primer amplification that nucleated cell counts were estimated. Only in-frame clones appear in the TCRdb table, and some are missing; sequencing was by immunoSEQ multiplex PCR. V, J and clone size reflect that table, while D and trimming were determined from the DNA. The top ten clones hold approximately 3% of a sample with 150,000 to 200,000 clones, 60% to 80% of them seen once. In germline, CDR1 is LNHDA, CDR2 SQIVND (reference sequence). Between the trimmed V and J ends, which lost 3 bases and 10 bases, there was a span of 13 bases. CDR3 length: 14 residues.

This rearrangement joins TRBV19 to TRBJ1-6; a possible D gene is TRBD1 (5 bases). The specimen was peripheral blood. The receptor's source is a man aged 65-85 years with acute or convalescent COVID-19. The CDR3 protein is CASSMLQGESPLHF. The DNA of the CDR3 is TGTGCCAGTAGTATGCTTCAGGGTGAATCACCCCTCCACTTT.